The clone carrying this T cell receptor (beta chain) appeared many times. What it binds is unknown. The data belong to a study of blood T cells in healthy people across ages. Healthy individuals of Caucasian origin from Russia, aged roughly 6 to 90, served as donors. Isolation yielded PBMCs, at least 6.5 million per sample, in every case. A second PCR of about 6 to 11 cycles used a sample-barcoded 5' primer and a J-beta primer mix. TCRdb passed the 5' RACE reads through MiXCR, listing each CDR3 protein once. This sample yields about 1,400,000 distinct CDR3 sequences, of which approximately 42% are seen a single time; roughly 8.2% belongs to the top ten. Findings and caveats of the study: The unknown donor CMV status may have confounded expanded clonotype changes. Relative to aged donors, long-lived donors carried more naive CD4+ cells and displayed higher diversity.

Germline V gene data show CDR1 as SNHLY and CDR2 as FYNNEI. J gave up 4 bases and V 7 bases, and 6 bases lay outside the gene matches. CDR3 size: 14 residues. Sample: blood. The chain is built from TRBV2 and TRBJ2-3; 9 nucleotides line up with TRBD2. The source is a woman under 30 in good health. Here the CDR3 reads CASTPGLAPDTQYF. The CDR3 DNA follows: TGTGCCAGCACCCCGGGACTAGCCCCAGATACGCAGTATTTT.